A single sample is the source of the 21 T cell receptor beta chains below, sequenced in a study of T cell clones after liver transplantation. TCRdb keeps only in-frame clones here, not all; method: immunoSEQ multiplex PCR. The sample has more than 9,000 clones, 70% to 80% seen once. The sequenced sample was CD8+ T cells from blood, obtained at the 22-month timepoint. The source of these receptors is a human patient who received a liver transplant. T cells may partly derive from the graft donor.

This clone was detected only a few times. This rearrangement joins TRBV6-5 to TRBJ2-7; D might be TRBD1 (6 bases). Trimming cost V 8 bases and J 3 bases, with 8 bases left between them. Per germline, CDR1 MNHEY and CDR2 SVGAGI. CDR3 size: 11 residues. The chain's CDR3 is CASGGLYEQYF. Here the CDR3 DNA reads TGTGCCAGCGGGGGCCTCTACGAGCAGTACTTC.

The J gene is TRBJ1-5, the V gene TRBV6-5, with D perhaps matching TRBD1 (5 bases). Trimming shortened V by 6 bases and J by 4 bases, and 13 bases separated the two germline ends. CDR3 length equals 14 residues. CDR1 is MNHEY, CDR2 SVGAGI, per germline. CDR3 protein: CASSPWDGNQPQHF. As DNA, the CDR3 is TGTGCCAGCAGCCCCTGGGACGGGAATCAGCCCCAGCATTTT.

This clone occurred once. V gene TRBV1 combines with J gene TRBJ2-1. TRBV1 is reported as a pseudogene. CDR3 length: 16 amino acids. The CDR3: CTSSHAARQAYNEQFF. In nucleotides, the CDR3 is TGCACCAGCAGCCACGCGGCCCGACAAGCCTACAATGAGCAGTTCTTC.

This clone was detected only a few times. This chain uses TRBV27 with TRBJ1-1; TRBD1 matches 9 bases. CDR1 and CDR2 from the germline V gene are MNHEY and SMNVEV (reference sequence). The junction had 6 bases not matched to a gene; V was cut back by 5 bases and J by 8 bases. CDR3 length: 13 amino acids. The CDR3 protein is CASSLGTGWEAFF. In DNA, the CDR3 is TGTGCCAGCAGTCTCGGGACAGGGTGGGAAGCTTTCTTT.

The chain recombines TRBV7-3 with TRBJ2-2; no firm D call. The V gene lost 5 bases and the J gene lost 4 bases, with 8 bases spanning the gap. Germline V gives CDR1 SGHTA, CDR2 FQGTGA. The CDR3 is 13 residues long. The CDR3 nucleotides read TGTGCCAGCAGCCCCGAATCCACCGGGGAGCTGTTTTTT. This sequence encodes CASSPESTGELFF. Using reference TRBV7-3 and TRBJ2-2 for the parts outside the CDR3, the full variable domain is GAGVSQTPSNKVTEKGKYVELRCDPISGHTALYWYRQSLGQGPEFLIYFQGTGAADDSGLPNDRFFAVRPEGSVSTLKIQRTERGDSAVYLCASSPESTGELFFGEGSRLTVL.

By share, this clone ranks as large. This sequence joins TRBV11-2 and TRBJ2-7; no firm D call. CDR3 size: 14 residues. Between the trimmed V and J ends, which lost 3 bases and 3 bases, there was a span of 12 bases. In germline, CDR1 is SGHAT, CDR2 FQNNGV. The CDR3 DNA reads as TGTGCCAGCAGCTTTCTCGCGTCTGGCTACGAGCAGTACTTC. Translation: CASSFLASGYEQYF.

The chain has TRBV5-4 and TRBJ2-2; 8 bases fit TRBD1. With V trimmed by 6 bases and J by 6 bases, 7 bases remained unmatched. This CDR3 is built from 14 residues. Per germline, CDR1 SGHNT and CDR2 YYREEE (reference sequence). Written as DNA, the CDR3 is TGTGCCAGCATCAACTCAGGGGGCTCCGGGGAGCTGTTTTTT. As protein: CASINSGGSGELFF.

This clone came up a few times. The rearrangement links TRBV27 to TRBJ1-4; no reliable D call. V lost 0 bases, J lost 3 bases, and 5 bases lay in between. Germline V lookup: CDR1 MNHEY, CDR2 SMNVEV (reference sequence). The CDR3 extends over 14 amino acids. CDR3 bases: TGTGCCAGCAGTTTATCGTTCCCTAATGAAAAACTGTTTTTT. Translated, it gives CASSLSFPNEKLFF. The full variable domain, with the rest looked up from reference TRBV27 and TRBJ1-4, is EAQVTQNPRYLITVTGKKLTVTCSQNMNHEYMSWYRQDPGLGLRQIYYSMNVEVTDKGDVPEGYKVSRKEKRNFPLILESPSPNQTSLYFCASSLSFPNEKLFFGSGTQLSVL.

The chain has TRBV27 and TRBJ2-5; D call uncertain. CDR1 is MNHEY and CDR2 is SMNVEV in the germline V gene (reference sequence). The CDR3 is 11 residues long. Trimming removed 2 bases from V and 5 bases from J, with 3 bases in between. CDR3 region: CASSLGETQYF. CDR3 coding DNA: TGTGCCAGCAGTTTAGGGGAGACCCAGTACTTC.

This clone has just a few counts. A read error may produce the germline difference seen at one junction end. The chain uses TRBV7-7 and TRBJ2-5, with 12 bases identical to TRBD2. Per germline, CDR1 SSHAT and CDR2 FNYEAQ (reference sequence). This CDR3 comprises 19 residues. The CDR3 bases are TGTGCTAGCAGCTTAGCGCTTCGACTAGCGGGGGCACGGGAAGAGACCCAGTACTTC. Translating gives CASSLALRLAGAREETQYF.

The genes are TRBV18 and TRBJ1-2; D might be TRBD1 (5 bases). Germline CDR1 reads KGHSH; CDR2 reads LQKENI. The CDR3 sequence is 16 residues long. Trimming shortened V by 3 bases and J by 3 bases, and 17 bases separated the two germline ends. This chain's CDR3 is CASSPSGGGEHYGYTF. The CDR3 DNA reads TGTGCCAGCTCACCCTCGGGCGGAGGGGAACACTATGGCTACACCTTC.

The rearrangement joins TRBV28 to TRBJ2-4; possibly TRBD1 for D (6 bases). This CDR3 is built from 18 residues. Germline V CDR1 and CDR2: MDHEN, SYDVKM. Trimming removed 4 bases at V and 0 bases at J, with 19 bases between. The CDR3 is CASSSPVDSNLAKNIQYF. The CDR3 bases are TGTGCCAGCAGTTCTCCCGTGGACAGTAATCTAGCCAAAAACATTCAGTACTTC.

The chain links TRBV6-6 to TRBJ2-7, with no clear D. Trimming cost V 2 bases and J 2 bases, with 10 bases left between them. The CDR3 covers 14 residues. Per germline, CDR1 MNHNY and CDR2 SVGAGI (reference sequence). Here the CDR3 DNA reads TGTGCCAGCAGTTACAAGGCGGATACCTACGAGCAGTACTTC. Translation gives CASSYKADTYEQYF.

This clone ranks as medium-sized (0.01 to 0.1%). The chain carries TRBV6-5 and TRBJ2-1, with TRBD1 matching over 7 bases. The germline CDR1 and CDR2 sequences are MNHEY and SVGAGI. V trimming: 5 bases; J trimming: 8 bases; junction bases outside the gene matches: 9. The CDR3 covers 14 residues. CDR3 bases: TGTGCCAGCAGTACGACAGGGTCGGTGGATGAGCAGTTCTTC. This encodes CASSTTGSVDEQFF.

The CDR3 DNA reads as TGTGCCAGCAGCCCTGGGGACACTGAAGCTTTCTTT. Protein product: CASSPGDTEAFF. The gene calls are TRBV9 and TRBJ1-1; D is unresolved. Looked up from germline, CDR1 is SGDLS and CDR2 is YYNGEE. Trimming pared 4 bases from V and 3 bases from J, leaving 7 bases between. The CDR3 loop spans 12 amino acids. The variable domain in full, completed from reference TRBV9 and TRBJ1-1, reads DSGVTQTPKHLITATGQRVTLRCSPRSGDLSVYWYQQSLDQGLQFLIQYYNGEERAKGNILERFSAQQFPDLHSELNLSSLELGDSALYFCASSPGDTEAFFGQGTRLTVV.

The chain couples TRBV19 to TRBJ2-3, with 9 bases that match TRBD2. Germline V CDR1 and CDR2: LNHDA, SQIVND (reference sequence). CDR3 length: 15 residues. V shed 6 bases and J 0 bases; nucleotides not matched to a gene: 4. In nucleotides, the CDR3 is TGTGCCAGTAGCCAACTAGCGGGTAGCACAGATACGCAGTATTTT. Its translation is CASSQLAGSTDTQYF.

CDR3: CASSKQGGEQFF. In DNA, the CDR3 is TGTGCCAGCAGTAAACAGGGAGGTGAGCAGTTCTTC. J is TRBJ2-1 and V is TRBV6-5; D tentatively reads TRBD1 or TRBD2 (6 bases each). Germline V gene sequence: CDR1 MNHEY, CDR2 SVGAGI. Trimming stripped 5 bases from V and 9 bases from J, with 11 bases between. This CDR3 spans 12 amino acids.

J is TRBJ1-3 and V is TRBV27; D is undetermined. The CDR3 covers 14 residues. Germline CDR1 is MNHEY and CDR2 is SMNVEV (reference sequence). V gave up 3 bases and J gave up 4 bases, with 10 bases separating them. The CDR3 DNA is TGTGCCAGCAGTTTCTCTATGGGGGGAAACACCATATATTTT. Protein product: CASSFSMGGNTIYF.

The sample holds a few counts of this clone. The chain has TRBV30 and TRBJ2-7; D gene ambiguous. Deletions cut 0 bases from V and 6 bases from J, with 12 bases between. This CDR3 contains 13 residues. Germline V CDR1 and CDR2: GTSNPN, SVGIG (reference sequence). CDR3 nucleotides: TGTGCCTGGAGTGTAGGCCCTGAAGGCGAGCAGTACTTC. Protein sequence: CAWSVGPEGEQYF.

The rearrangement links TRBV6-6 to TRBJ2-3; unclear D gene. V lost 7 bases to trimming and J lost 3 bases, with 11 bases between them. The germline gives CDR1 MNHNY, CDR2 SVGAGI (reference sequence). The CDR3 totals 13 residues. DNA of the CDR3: TGTGCCAGCAATGGTGTCGGGACAGATACGCAGTATTTT. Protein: CASNGVGTDTQYF.

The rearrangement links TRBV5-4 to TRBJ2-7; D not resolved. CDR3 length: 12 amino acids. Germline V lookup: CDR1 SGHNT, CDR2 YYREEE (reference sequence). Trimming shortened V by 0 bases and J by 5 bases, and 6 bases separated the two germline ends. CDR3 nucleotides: TGTGCCAGCAGCTTGGTAGGGAACGAGCAGTACTTC. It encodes CASSLVGNEQYF.